The sequence of this TCR beta chain was determined in a study of cytotoxic CD8 clonotypes in ibrutinib-treated CLL. The assay was immunoSEQ multiplex PCR, and TCRdb's table has in-frame clones only and misses some. Counted here are hundreds of thousands of clones, 67% occurring once; the ten biggest clones make up around 6.3%. This TCR derives from a human donor with chronic lymphocytic leukemia. The sequenced sample was PBMCs, obtained after 36 months of ibrutinib treatment.

The CDR3 is CASSRPRLGYEQYF. Here the CDR3 DNA reads TGTGCCAGCAGTCGTCCTCGATTGGGCTACGAGCAGTACTTC. The chain combines TRBV6-5 with TRBJ2-7; D is undetermined. Germline V lookup: CDR1 MNHEY, CDR2 SVGAGI. Trimming removed 5 bases at V and 3 bases at J, with 14 bases between. This CDR3 region has 14 residues.